The 27 T cell receptor beta chains below were found in one sample sequenced in a study of T cell clonality in common variable immunodeficiency. The table came from immunoSEQ multiplex PCR; TCRdb's copy has only in-frame clones and leaves some out. The counts give 40,000 to 50,000 clones, none of them seen only once; about 6.5% is held by the top ten. Sequencing was performed on peripheral blood mononuclear cells. Receptors originate from a person aged 18-69 years in good health.

This clone was observed at least ten times. The read terminates 3 residues ahead of where the CDR3 ends, so the germline J gene completes it. The genes are TRBV5-5 and TRBJ1-4, with D unclear. Germline V gene data show CDR1 as SGHKS and CDR2 as YYEKEE (reference sequence). CDR3 length: 14 amino acids. V gave up 3 bases and J gave up 5 bases, with 11 bases separating them. Incomplete CDR3 DNA: TGTGCCAGCAGCTGGCTGGCGGGGAATGAAAAA. Protein sequence: CASSWLAGNEK. The entire CDR3 sequence reads CASSWLAGNEKLFF. The full variable domain, rest sourced from reference TRBV5-5 and TRBJ1-4, is DAGVTQSPTHLIKTRGQQVTLRCSPISGHKSVSWYQQVLGQGPQFIFQYYEKEERGRGNFPDRFSARQFPNYSSELNVNALLLGDSALYLCASSWLAGNEKLFFGSGTQLSVL.

This clone occurred a few times. The read comes to an end 3 residues before the CDR3 does, leaving the germline J gene to fill in the end. The chain combines TRBV7-6 with TRBJ2-7; the D is unclear. The CDR3 is 14 amino acids. V was shortened by 4 bases and J by 3 bases, with 13 bases between the two germline ends. Germline V gene sequence: CDR1 SGHVS, CDR2 FNYEAQ. The sequenced CDR3 bases are TGTGCCAGCAGCTCAACAGAGACCCACTACGAG. Residues: CASSSTETHYE. The full CDR3 protein is CASSSTETHYEQYF.

This clone was seen repeatedly, ten times or more. The read comes to an end 3 residues before the CDR3 does, leaving the germline J gene to fill in the end. V and J are TRBV20-1 and TRBJ1-2; D gene ambiguous. V was cut by 3 bases and J by 7 bases, with 15 bases left in between. Looked up from germline, CDR1 is DFQATT and CDR2 is SNEGSKA (reference sequence). The CDR3 extends over 13 amino acids. The CDR3 sequence: CSASYGISGGYTF. Partial CDR3 DNA: TGCAGTGCTAGTTACGGGATCAGCGGTGGC.

This clone was seen at least ten times. The read terminates 3 residues before the CDR3 end, so the remaining end is supplied by the germline J gene. The chain couples TRBV18 to TRBJ2-5; no firm D call. The CDR3 covers 12 residues. V lost 0 bases and J 5 bases, leaving 4 bases between the germline ends. Looked up from germline, CDR1 is KGHSH and CDR2 is LQKENI. Incomplete CDR3 DNA: TGTGCCAGCTCACCACCGAGGGAGACC. Translated, it gives CASSPPRET. The full CDR3 sequence reads CASSPPRETQYF.

The table lists this clone with many counts. The read terminates 3 residues before the CDR3 end, so the remaining end is supplied by the germline J gene. The rearrangement joins TRBV7-8 to TRBJ2-7; TRBD1 might be the D (5 bases). The germline V gene has CDR1 SGHVS and CDR2 FQNEAQ. The CDR3 runs 14 residues. The ends were cut back, 0 bases at V and 3 bases at J, with 9 bases in the middle. The CDR3 is CASSLAGPGYEQYF. The part of the CDR3 DNA that was read is TGTGCCAGCAGCTTAGCGGGGCCGGGCTACGAG.

This clone occurred many times. The read ends 3 residues shy of where the CDR3 ends; the end is completed using the germline J gene. The chain employs TRBV18 and TRBJ2-7, with 9 bases matching TRBD1. Germline loops: CDR1 KGHSH, CDR2 LQKENI. V was pared by 3 bases and J by 5 bases, with 5 bases of the junction left unmatched. The CDR3 is made up of 14 amino acids. CDR3 amino acids: CASSPGQGSHEQYF. The covered CDR3 bases are TGTGCCAGCTCACCGGGACAGGGTTCCCACGAG.

A few counts support this clone. The CDR3: CASSLPGQGYTF. The covered CDR3 bases are TGTGCCAGCAGCTTACCAGGGCAGGGC. The rearrangement uses TRBV7-9 and TRBJ1-2, with a tentative D call TRBD1 (5 bases). The read gets to within 3 residues of the CDR3 end, and the germline J gene fills in the rest. The CDR3 loop spans 12 amino acids. The germline V gene has CDR1 SEHNR and CDR2 FQNEAQ (reference sequence).

This clone was detected ten times or more. The read terminates 3 residues before the CDR3 end, so the remaining end is supplied by the germline J gene. The chain has TRBV10-1 and TRBJ2-1; 9 bases map to TRBD1. CDR3 length: 15 residues. Germline values: CDR1 WNHNN, CDR2 SYGVQD (reference sequence). The J segment lost 6 bases and the V segment lost 2 bases, leaving 5 bases of the junction unmatched. CDR3 bases read: TGCGCCAGCAGTGAGCCCCAGACAGGGGGCAATGAG. The encoded protein is CASSEPQTGGNE. The CDR3 in its entirety is CASSEPQTGGNEQFF.

Many counts were recorded for this clone. Coverage ceases 3 residues before the CDR3 finishes, and the germline J gene fills in the end. The J gene is TRBJ1-2, the V gene TRBV5-4; D is unresolved. The CDR3 spans 14 residues. CDR1 SGHNT and CDR2 YYREEE come from the germline V gene (reference sequence). V shed 4 bases and J shed 4 bases, with 14 bases lying between them. Incomplete CDR3 DNA: TGTGCCAGCAGCATATACCAGGCCACCTATGGC. This encodes CASSIYQATYG. The CDR3 in full is CASSIYQATYGYTF. Together with reference TRBV5-4 and TRBJ1-2, the CDR3 gives the full variable domain: ETGVTQSPTHLIKTRGQQVTLRCSSQSGHNTVSWYQQALGQGPQFIFQYYREEENGRGNFPPRFSGLQFPNYSSELNVNALELDDSALYLCASSIYQATYGYTFGSGTRLTVV.

This clone was seen repeatedly, ten times or more. CDR3 DNA, as far as it was read: TGTGCCAGCAGCCCCCGACATGCAGAGACC. Amino acids: CASSPRHAET. The full CDR3 reads CASSPRHAETQYF. The V and J genes are TRBV7-7 and TRBJ2-5; D gene ambiguous. Sequencing ends 3 residues short of the CDR3 end; the germline J gene provides the rest. The CDR3 covers 13 residues. Germline values: CDR1 SSHAT, CDR2 FNYEAQ (reference sequence). V lost 5 bases and J 4 bases, leaving 11 bases between the germline ends.

This clone appeared many times. The read comes to an end 3 residues before the CDR3 does, leaving the germline J gene to fill in the end. The J gene is TRBJ1-4, the V gene TRBV5-1; TRBD1 matches 7 bases. The germline V gene has CDR1 SGHRS and CDR2 YFSETQ. The ends lost 4 bases at V and 3 bases at J; junction bases unmatched: 3. The CDR3 has 14 amino acids. The chain's CDR3 is CASSPGQPNEKLFF. The DNA read from the CDR3 is TGCGCCAGCAGCCCGGGACAGCCTAATGAAAAA.

As regards this clone: The read ends 3 residues before the CDR3 terminus; that terminus is restored from the germline J gene. The chain combines TRBV30 with TRBJ2-4; a weak D match, TRBD2 (6 bases). This CDR3 is 13 amino acids long. Germline values: CDR1 GTSNPN, CDR2 SVGIG (reference sequence). Incomplete CDR3 DNA: TGTGCCTGGAGTGTACACTCCGGGACTGGT. Its translation is CAWSVHSGTG. The full CDR3 protein is CAWSVHSGTGQYF.

This clone was recorded many times. The sequenced part of the CDR3 DNA is TGTGCCAGCTCACCTCCGGACAGGGGGTTGGAGACC. Amino acid sequence: CASSPPDRGLET. The whole CDR3 protein is CASSPPDRGLETQYF. The chain recombines TRBV18 with TRBJ2-5; 10 nucleotides line up with TRBD1. The sequenced fragment ends 3 residues before the CDR3 boundary, so the rest is inferred from the germline J gene. Germline loops: CDR1 KGHSH, CDR2 LQKENI. The CDR3 is made up of 15 amino acids. Trimming cost V 3 bases and J 5 bases; bases outside gene matches: 6.

This clone was recorded many times. The read terminates 3 residues ahead of where the CDR3 ends, so the germline J gene completes it. The rearrangement links TRBV9 to TRBJ2-5; 12 bases map to TRBD2. This CDR3 contains 16 residues. The junction had 5 bases not matched to a gene; V was cut back by 3 bases and J by 2 bases. Germline V gene data show CDR1 as SGDLS and CDR2 as YYNGEE. The CDR3 bases that were read are TGTGCCAGCAGCGCCGGACTAGCGGGGCATCAAGAGACC. As protein: CASSAGLAGHQET. The full CDR3 reads CASSAGLAGHQETQYF.

This clone occurred many times. The read comes to an end 3 residues before the CDR3 does, leaving the germline J gene to fill in the end. The chain recombines TRBV18 with TRBJ2-7; the match to TRBD2 covers 13 bases. Germline-derived CDR1 and CDR2 are KGHSH and LQKENI. This CDR3 spans 18 amino acids. The junction had 10 bases not matched to a gene; V was cut back by 2 bases and J by 3 bases. This CDR3 is CASSPGPETSGGFYEQYF. CDR3 DNA, as far as it was read: TGTGCCAGCTCACCAGGGCCCGAGACTAGCGGGGGGTTCTACGAG.

In this sample, this clone turned up many times. The read stops 3 residues short of the end of the CDR3; the missing end is completed from the germline J gene. The chain employs TRBV13 and TRBJ2-4, with 8 bases identical to TRBD2. The CDR3 consists of 16 residues. Looked up from germline, CDR1 is PRHDT and CDR2 is FYEKMQ (reference sequence). With 6 bases clipped from V and 5 bases from J, the junction kept 12 bases outside the gene matches. The CDR3 bases that were read are TGTGCCAGCAGTCGACGGGGGGGCCAAGGGCAAAACATT. Amino acid sequence: CASSRRGGQGQNI. The whole CDR3 protein reads CASSRRGGQGQNIQYF.

This clone was seen a few times. From the germline J gene comes the end of the CDR3, since the read stops 3 residues before it. This rearrangement joins TRBV19 to TRBJ2-7; the match to TRBD1 covers 7 bases. This CDR3 contains 15 residues. Germline V gene lookup returns CDR1 LNHDA and CDR2 SQIVND (reference sequence). V gave up 1 base and J gave up 2 bases; unmatched junction bases: 5. CDR3 loop: CASSIGGGPAYEQYF. CDR3 DNA (partial): TGTGCCAGTAGTATAGGAGGGGGCCCTGCCTACGAG.

The table lists this clone with many counts. The read comes to an end 3 residues before the CDR3 does, leaving the germline J gene to fill in the end. The J gene is TRBJ2-3, the V gene TRBV5-1; D unclear. The CDR3 sequence is 15 residues long. V lost 0 bases and J 2 bases, leaving 10 bases between the germline ends. Germline CDR1 is SGHRS and CDR2 is YFSETQ. Here the CDR3 reads CASSLGRALTDTQYF. The DNA read from the CDR3 is TGCGCCAGCAGCTTGGGTCGAGCTCTCACAGATACG. Full variable domain (remainder filled in from reference TRBV5-1 and TRBJ2-3): KAGVTQTPRYLIKTRGQQVTLSCSPISGHRSVSWYQQTPGQGLQFLFEYFSETQRNKGNFPGRFSGRQFSNSRSEMNVSTLELGDSALYLCASSLGRALTDTQYFGPGTRLTVL.

This clone has a count of ten or more. The read terminates 3 residues before the CDR3 end, so the remaining end is supplied by the germline J gene. The chain combines TRBV30 with TRBJ1-5, with D unclear. Trimming left V 4 bases short and J 6 bases short, with 19 bases between. The V gene's germline CDR1 is GTSNPN and CDR2 SVGIG (reference sequence). The CDR3 loop spans 15 amino acids. The covered CDR3 bases are TGTGCCTGGAACCCCCCCGGGGTTACAGTTCAGCCC. It yields the protein CAWNPPGVTVQP. The whole CDR3 is CAWNPPGVTVQPQHF.

Many counts were recorded for this clone. Coverage ceases 3 residues before the CDR3 finishes, and the germline J gene fills in the end. J is TRBJ1-1 and V is TRBV20-1; 8 nucleotides align to TRBD1. Germline CDR1 reads DFQATT; CDR2 reads SNEGSKA (reference sequence). V trimming: 5 bases; J trimming: 7 bases; junction bases outside the gene matches: 6. This CDR3 has 12 residues. CDR3 bases read: TGCAGTGCTGCCGTACAGGGGGTTGAA. Translation gives CSAAVQGVE. The entire CDR3 is CSAAVQGVEAFF.

This clone came up many times. The read is 3 residues too short to cover the CDR3 end, so that end is filled in from the germline J gene. The rearrangement links TRBV10-1 to TRBJ2-3; 8 nucleotides line up with TRBD1. The CDR3 loop spans 15 amino acids. The junction had 2 bases not matched to a gene; V was cut back by 3 bases and J by 0 bases. The germline CDR1 and CDR2 sequences are WNHNN and SYGVQD (reference sequence). Partial CDR3 DNA: TGCGCCAGCAGTGACCACAGGGGGAGCACAGATACG. Its protein product is CASSDHRGSTDT. The CDR3 as a whole reads CASSDHRGSTDTQYF.

This clone was picked up many times. The read ends 3 residues before the CDR3 terminus; that terminus is restored from the germline J gene. This chain uses TRBV7-8 with TRBJ1-1; 7 nucleotides agree with TRBD1. V trimming: 5 bases; J trimming: 7 bases; junction bases outside the gene matches: 7. The germline CDR1 and CDR2 sequences are SGHVS and FQNEAQ. This CDR3 has 13 amino acids. CDR3 sequence: CASSRGRGFEAFF. Incomplete CDR3 DNA: TGTGCCAGCAGCAGGGGGCGGGGATTTGAA.

This clone appeared many times. The CDR3 end lies 3 residues beyond the end of the read and is filled in from the germline J gene. The rearrangement joins TRBV28 to TRBJ1-2; 9 bases fit TRBD1. The length of the CDR3 is 15 residues. CDR1 is MDHEN and CDR2 is SYDVKM in the germline V gene. V shed 4 bases and J 4 bases; nucleotides not matched to a gene: 7. The covered CDR3 bases are TGTGCCAGCAGTTCTGGGACAGGGTCTGGCTATGGC. Translation: CASSSGTGSGYG. The whole CDR3 protein reads CASSSGTGSGYGYTF.

This clone has ten or more counts. The read ends 3 residues early relative to the CDR3; the germline J gene fills the gap. V gene TRBV19 combines with J gene TRBJ1-5; TRBD1 matches 7 bases. V dropped 3 bases and J dropped 5; count of bases not matched to a gene: 7. CDR1 and CDR2 from the germline V gene are LNHDA and SQIVND (reference sequence). The CDR3 contains 15 residues. The covered CDR3 bases are TGTGCCAGTAGTATTTGGCAGGGGGAGGATCAGCCC. This sequence encodes CASSIWQGEDQP. The whole CDR3 is CASSIWQGEDQPQHF. Full variable domain (rest looked up from reference TRBV19 and TRBJ1-5): DGGITQSPKYLFRKEGQNVTLSCEQNLNHDAMYWYRQDPGQGLRLIYYSQIVNDFQKGDIAEGYSVSREKKESFPLTVTSAQKNPTAFYLCASSIWQGEDQPQHFGDGTRLSIL.

This clone turned up a few times. The CDR3 end falls 3 residues outside the read, so it is completed with the germline J gene. This chain uses TRBV18 with TRBJ1-1, with D tentatively TRBD1 (6 bases). The CDR3 totals 15 residues. CDR1 is KGHSH, CDR2 LQKENI, per germline. The V end was cut by 0 bases, the J end by 2 bases, with 10 bases between. The CDR3 DNA, read in part, is TGTGCCAGCTCACCACCGGGGACATACAACACTGAA. Its protein is CASSPPGTYNTE. The complete CDR3 reads CASSPPGTYNTEAFF.

This clone was seen ten or more times. With the read ending 3 residues before the CDR3 end, the germline J gene is used to fill in that end. The gene calls are TRBV20-1 and TRBJ2-7; 11 bases match TRBD1. This CDR3 has 16 amino acids. The germline V gene encodes CDR1 DFQATT and CDR2 SNEGSKA (reference sequence). The ends lost 0 bases at V and 5 bases at J; junction bases unmatched: 9. The DNA read from the CDR3 is TGCAGTGCTAGAGATTCTCCCGGACAGGGGGCGAACGAG. Residues: CSARDSPGQGANE. The CDR3, in full, reads CSARDSPGQGANEQYF.

This clone has at least ten counts. The read falls 3 residues short of the CDR3 end, and the missing part is taken from the germline J gene. The V call is TRBV20-1, the J call TRBJ2-2, with D possibly matching TRBD2 (6 bases). The V end was cut by 0 bases, the J end by 2 bases, with 10 bases between. Germline V gene sequence: CDR1 DFQATT, CDR2 SNEGSKA (reference sequence). The CDR3 length is 15 residues. The CDR3 is CSARDFGGNTGELFF. The CDR3 DNA, read in part, is TGCAGTGCTAGAGATTTCGGGGGAAACACCGGGGAG.